This is a list of T cell receptor beta chains from one sample in a study of T-cell memory formation after mild COVID-19. MiXCR, run by TCRdb on the 5' RACE reads, gives a single entry per CDR3 protein. The profile shows about 350,000 distinct CDR3 sequences, 12% to 15% of them singletons. Sample: PBMCs or a T cell subset sorted from them (not recorded which). The receptor source for this set is a man aged 18 to 30 who had mild COVID-19 (a few samples of this study predate the infection). Cell type and time point are not known. CDR3s include the opening cysteine and the closing phenylalanine or tryptophan. The order of the fields is J gene, V gene, D gene, clone size, CDR3 protein, CDR3 DNA. D genes are given only for firm matches. Not every row has a clone size; where given, it reads once, few, many or a size class.

j_gene: TRBJ1-2
v_gene: TRBV6-2/TRBV6-3
d_gene: -
abundance: few
CDR3aa: CASRTLTDGYTF
CDR3nt: TGTGCCAGCAGGACACTGACGGATGGCTACACCTTC

j_gene: TRBJ2-2
v_gene: TRBV3-1
d_gene: -
abundance: -
CDR3aa: CASSQEGWRGELFF
CDR3nt: TGTGCCAGCAGCCAAGAAGGTTGGCGCGGGGAGCTGTTTTTT

j_gene: TRBJ1-2
v_gene: TRBV7-2
d_gene: TRBD1
abundance: -
CDR3aa: CASSSRDRGPDYGYTF
CDR3nt: TGTGCCAGCAGCTCCCGGGACAGGGGGCCAGACTATGGCTACACCTTC

j_gene: TRBJ2-1
v_gene: TRBV5-1
d_gene: -
abundance: -
CDR3aa: CASSLRRGRGEQFF
CDR3nt: TGCGCCAGCAGCTTAAGGAGGGGGCGAGGTGAGCAGTTCTTC

j_gene: TRBJ1-1
v_gene: TRBV6-6
d_gene: -
abundance: -
CDR3aa: CASSYEGYRTEAFF
CDR3nt: TGTGCCAGCAGTTACGAGGGGTATAGGACTGAAGCTTTCTTT

j_gene: TRBJ2-2
v_gene: TRBV27
d_gene: -
abundance: many
CDR3aa: CACSSANTGELFF
CDR3nt: TGTGCCTGCTCGTCCGCGAACACCGGGGAGCTGTTTTTT

j_gene: TRBJ2-2
v_gene: TRBV5-1
d_gene: -
abundance: few
CDR3aa: CASRPDSNTGELFF
CDR3nt: TGCGCCAGCAGGCCAGATTCGAACACCGGGGAGCTGTTTTTT

j_gene: TRBJ1-5
v_gene: TRBV7-8
d_gene: TRBD1
abundance: few
CDR3aa: CASSREGWDRDQPQHF
CDR3nt: TGTGCCAGCAGCAGGGAAGGTTGGGACAGGGATCAGCCCCAGCATTTT

j_gene: TRBJ2-5
v_gene: TRBV28
d_gene: -
abundance: many
CDR3aa: CASSPRGAGETQYF
CDR3nt: TGTGCCAGCAGCCCCAGGGGGGCCGGAGAGACCCAGTACTTC

j_gene: TRBJ2-1
v_gene: TRBV9
d_gene: -
abundance: few
CDR3aa: CASSAAGPGWEQFF
CDR3nt: TGTGCCAGCAGCGCGGCGGGGCCAGGGTGGGAGCAGTTCTTC

j_gene: TRBJ2-7
v_gene: TRBV29-1
d_gene: -
abundance: -
CDR3aa: CSVAFRDGRYEQYF
CDR3nt: TGCAGCGTTGCCTTCCGGGACGGCCGATACGAGCAGTACTTC

j_gene: TRBJ1-2
v_gene: TRBV7-9
d_gene: -
abundance: -
CDR3aa: CASSLEPYGYTF
CDR3nt: TGTGCCAGCAGCCTCGAGCCCTATGGCTACACCTTC

j_gene: TRBJ2-1
v_gene: TRBV6-5
d_gene: TRBD2
abundance: -
CDR3aa: CASSYSGLQAPYNEQFF
CDR3nt: TGTGCCAGCAGTTACTCGGGACTACAAGCACCCTACAATGAGCAGTTCTTC

j_gene: TRBJ1-3
v_gene: TRBV5-1
d_gene: TRBD1
abundance: -
CDR3aa: CASSFTGVGNTIYF
CDR3nt: TGCGCCAGCAGCTTTACAGGGGTTGGAAACACCATATATTTT

j_gene: TRBJ2-5
v_gene: TRBV6-5
d_gene: -
abundance: -
CDR3aa: CASSYVLGETQYF
CDR3nt: TGTGCCAGCAGTTACGTGTTAGGAGAGACCCAGTACTTC

j_gene: TRBJ1-1
v_gene: TRBV4-1
d_gene: -
abundance: few
CDR3aa: CASSLDKTGNTEAFF
CDR3nt: TGCGCCAGCAGCCTAGATAAGACTGGGAACACTGAAGCTTTCTTT

j_gene: TRBJ2-5
v_gene: TRBV20-1
d_gene: -
abundance: few
CDR3aa: CSASGAAGEKTQHF
CDR3nt: TGCAGTGCTAGTGGAGCGGCCGGAGAAAAGACCCAGCACTTC

j_gene: TRBJ2-1
v_gene: TRBV11-1
d_gene: TRBD2
abundance: many
CDR3aa: CASSLPASGYNEQFF
CDR3nt: TGTGCCAGCAGCTTACCCGCTAGCGGCTACAATGAGCAGTTCTTC

j_gene: TRBJ1-1
v_gene: TRBV6-6
d_gene: -
abundance: -
CDR3aa: CASSPGAKGKNTEAFF
CDR3nt: TGTGCCAGCAGTCCCGGGGCTAAGGGGAAGAACACTGAAGCTTTCTTT

j_gene: TRBJ2-6
v_gene: TRBV4-1
d_gene: TRBD1
abundance: once
CDR3aa: CASSHGDRAGANVLTF
CDR3nt: TGCGCCAGCAGCCATGGGGACAGGGCCGGGGCCAACGTCCTGACTTTC

j_gene: TRBJ2-1
v_gene: TRBV7-9
d_gene: -
abundance: -
CDR3aa: CASSLYGSSYNEQFF
CDR3nt: TGTGCCAGCAGCTTATACGGGAGCTCCTACAATGAGCAGTTCTTC

j_gene: TRBJ2-7
v_gene: TRBV7-9
d_gene: TRBD1
abundance: -
CDR3aa: CASTKPRGNGYEQYF
CDR3nt: TGTGCCAGCACCAAGCCCAGGGGGAATGGGTACGAGCAGTACTTC

j_gene: TRBJ1-1
v_gene: TRBV3-1
d_gene: -
abundance: -
CDR3aa: CASSQTGSAFF
CDR3nt: TGTGCCAGCAGCCAGACAGGATCAGCTTTCTTT

j_gene: TRBJ2-7
v_gene: TRBV4-2
d_gene: -
abundance: few
CDR3aa: CASSQEGRGYEQYF
CDR3nt: TGTGCCAGCAGCCAAGAGGGGCGGGGTTACGAGCAGTACTTC

j_gene: TRBJ1-4
v_gene: TRBV5-1
d_gene: -
abundance: few
CDR3aa: CASSLAPGLNEKLFF
CDR3nt: TGCGCCAGCAGCTTGGCCCCAGGCCTTAATGAAAAACTGTTTTTT

j_gene: TRBJ2-2
v_gene: TRBV7-2
d_gene: -
abundance: few
CDR3aa: CASSLMLLVTGELFF
CDR3nt: TGTGCCAGCAGTCTTATGTTATTGGTCACCGGGGAGCTGTTTTTT